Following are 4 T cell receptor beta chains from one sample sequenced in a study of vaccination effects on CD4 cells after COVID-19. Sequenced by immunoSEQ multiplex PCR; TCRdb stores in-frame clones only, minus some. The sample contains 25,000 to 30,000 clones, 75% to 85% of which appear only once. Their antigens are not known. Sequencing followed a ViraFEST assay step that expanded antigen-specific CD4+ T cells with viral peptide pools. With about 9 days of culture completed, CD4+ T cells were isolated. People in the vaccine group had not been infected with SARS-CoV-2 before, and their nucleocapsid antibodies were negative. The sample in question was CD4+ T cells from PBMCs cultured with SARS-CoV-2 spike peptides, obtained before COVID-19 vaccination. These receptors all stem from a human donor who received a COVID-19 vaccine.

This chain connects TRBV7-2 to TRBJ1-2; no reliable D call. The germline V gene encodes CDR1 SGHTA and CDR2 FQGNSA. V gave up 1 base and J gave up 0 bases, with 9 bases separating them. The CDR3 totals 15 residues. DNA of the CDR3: TGTGCCAGCAGCTTAGGGCGCCAGACTAACTATGGCTACACCTTC. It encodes CASSLGRQTNYGYTF.

The CDR3 reads CSVGTSGRADEQFF. The CDR3 DNA reads TGCAGCGTTGGGACTAGCGGGAGGGCCGATGAGCAGTTCTTC. The J gene is TRBJ2-1, the V gene TRBV29-1, with 15 bases aligning to TRBD2. Germline V gene sequence: CDR1 SQVTM, CDR2 ANQGSEA. V dropped 4 bases and J dropped 8; count of bases not matched to a gene: 3. The CDR3 extends over 14 amino acids.

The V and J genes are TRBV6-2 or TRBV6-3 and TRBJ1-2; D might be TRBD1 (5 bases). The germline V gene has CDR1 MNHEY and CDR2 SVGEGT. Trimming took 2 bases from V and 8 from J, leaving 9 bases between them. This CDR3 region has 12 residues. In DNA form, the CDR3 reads TGTGCCAGCAGTTACAAGGGGCGAGGCTACACCTTC. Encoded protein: CASSYKGRGYTF.

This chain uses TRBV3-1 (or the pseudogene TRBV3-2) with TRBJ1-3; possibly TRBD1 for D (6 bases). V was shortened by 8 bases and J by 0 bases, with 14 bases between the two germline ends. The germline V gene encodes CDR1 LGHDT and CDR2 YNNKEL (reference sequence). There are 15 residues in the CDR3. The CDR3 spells CASCGQFSSGNTIYF. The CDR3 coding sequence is TGTGCCAGCTGTGGACAGTTCTCCTCTGGAAACACCATATATTTT.